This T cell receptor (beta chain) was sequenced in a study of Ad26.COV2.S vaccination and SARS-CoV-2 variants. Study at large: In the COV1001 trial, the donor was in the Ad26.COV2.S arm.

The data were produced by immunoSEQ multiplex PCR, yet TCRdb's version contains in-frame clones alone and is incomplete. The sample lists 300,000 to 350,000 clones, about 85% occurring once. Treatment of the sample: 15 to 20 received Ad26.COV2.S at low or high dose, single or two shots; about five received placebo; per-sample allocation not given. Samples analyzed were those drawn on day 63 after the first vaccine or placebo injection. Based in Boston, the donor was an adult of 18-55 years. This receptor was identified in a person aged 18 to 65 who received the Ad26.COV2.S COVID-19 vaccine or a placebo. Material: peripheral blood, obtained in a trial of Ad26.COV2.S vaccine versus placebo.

This CDR3 reads CASSPMQGNTEAFF. DNA of the CDR3: TGTGCCAGCAGTCCAATGCAGGGGAACACTGAAGCTTTCTTT. The J gene is TRBJ1-1, the V gene TRBV27; D is possibly TRBD1 (5 bases). The CDR3 is 14 amino acids. CDR1 MNHEY and CDR2 SMNVEV come from the germline V gene (reference sequence). Trimming stripped 5 bases from V and 1 base from J, with 11 bases between.